The present T cell receptor beta chain was sequenced within a study of shared T cell receptors in the human thymus. This clone came up once. Produced via immunoSEQ multiplex PCR; TCRdb's table is partial and in-frame only. The table has 700,000 to 750,000 clones, 75% to 90% seen once. These data are also associated with another study on human thymus T cells. From that second work: Resections obtained during corrective heart surgery supplied the thymus tissue. Thymic as well as blood repertoires seemed to favor certain V and J genes unevenly.

This TCR derives from a girl under two years old with a congenital heart defect. The specimen sequenced was thymocytes.

This CDR3 is CASRSRGRGNTEAFF. The CDR3 DNA is TGCGCCAGCAGGAGCAGGGGTAGGGGGAACACTGAAGCTTTCTTT. The J gene is TRBJ1-1, the V gene TRBV5-1; D is perhaps TRBD1 (6 bases). The CDR3 totals 15 residues. Germline V gene data show CDR1 as SGHRS and CDR2 as YFSETQ. Between the trimmed V and J ends, which lost 5 bases and 1 base, there was a span of 15 bases.